A single sample gave rise to the 2 T cell receptor beta chains below, sequenced in a study of radiotherapy plus CTLA-4 blockade in lung cancer (dated by TCRdb to 2016 to 2019). Library preparation used the immunoSEQ multiplex PCR assay. TCRdb provides this immuneACCESS table in a form limited to in-frame rearrangements. Some clones are lacking; in checked studies, under half of them reflect an unresolved V gene, and why the rest are absent is not known. Across this sample there are 26,000 or so clones, with around 80% seen only once. The top ten constitute 16% of the sample. The sample consisted of peripheral blood, taken from a patient treated with radiotherapy plus ipilimumab. These receptors all come from a human donor with non-small cell lung cancer that progressed on radiotherapy plus ipilimumab.

Concerning this clone: At one end, the junction sequence differs from germline, possibly due to a read error. The chain carries TRBV5-5 and TRBJ1-1; D possibly corresponds to TRBD1 (5 bases). CDR3 size: 13 residues. Germline lookup yields CDR1 SGHKS and CDR2 YYEKEE (reference sequence). CDR3 nucleotides: TGTGCCAGCAGCTGGTGGGGGAACCCTGAAGCTTTCTTT. It specifies CASSWWGNPEAFF.

V and J are TRBV27 and TRBJ1-2; 7 bases are shared with TRBD1. Germline lookup yields CDR1 MNHEY and CDR2 SMNVEV (reference sequence). The CDR3 consists of 13 residues. Trimming at V came to 8 bases and at J to 4 bases, leaving 7 bases not matched to a gene. The CDR3 loop is CASALGGGYGYTF. In nucleotides, the CDR3 is TGTGCCAGCGCCTTAGGGGGCGGCTATGGCTACACCTTC.